The entry below gives a single T cell receptor beta chain sequence along with its context. Its antigen remains undetermined. One end of the junction varies from germline; a read error may be responsible. The germline V gene supplies CDR1 MGHRA and CDR2 YSYEKL. From the cysteine through the phenylalanine, the CDR3 covers 17 amino acids. Just CDR3 DNA is preserved here, 51 bases in frame from base 1. The data stem from a study of breast tumors, draining lymph nodes, adjacent tissues (dated by TCRdb to the mid-2010s). Concerning the study at large: TCR beta repertoires were compared across tumor, adjacent nontumor tissue and axillary lymph nodes obtained from breast cancer patients. In human breast cancer, the study set out to assess how tumor, surrounding tissue and draining lymph node repertoires relate to one another and whether T cells might be exchanged between them.

The paper as a whole reports these results and caveats: The data were considered consistent with most tumor T cells being derived from the lymph node and subsequently expanding within tumor tissue. The study presented the conclusion that tumor T cells originate in lymph nodes as consistent with a hypothesis, not as something directly demonstrated. Tumor and nontumor tissue repertoires were found to be significantly more similar in luminal-like than in basal-like breast cancer. Tumors showed preferential V and J gene usage, and their T-cell repertoire diversity fell below that of lymph nodes yet above that of nontumor tissue.

The sequencing machine was an Illumina HiSeq 2000. Multiplex PCR amplification was used to generate the TCR beta chain libraries. High-throughput sequencing was used to analyze the amplified TCR beta chain products. TCRdb's own reprocessing of the public reads used fastp at Q25 and MiXCR and kept productive beta chains. Rows are unified per CDR3 protein, each entry keeping the most common DNA and genes. This sample lists fewer than 200,000 distinct CDR3 sequences; about 33% were detected once. The ten largest clonotypes hold over 3.5% of the sample. The lymph node samples were taken from the axillary draining lymph nodes of breast cancer patients.

The rearranged segments are TRBV4-1 and TRBJ2-2, and TRBD2 aligns with 8 junction nucleotides. The origin of this receptor is a female donor with breast cancer. Some clones in this sample may be carry-over from other donors' samples. The sequenced sample consisted of axillary lymph node tissue. The CDR3 here reads CASSQDLAGGNTGELFF. The DNA is as follows: TGTGCCAGCAGCCAAGACTTGGCGGGAGGGAACACCGGGGAGCTGTTTTTT.